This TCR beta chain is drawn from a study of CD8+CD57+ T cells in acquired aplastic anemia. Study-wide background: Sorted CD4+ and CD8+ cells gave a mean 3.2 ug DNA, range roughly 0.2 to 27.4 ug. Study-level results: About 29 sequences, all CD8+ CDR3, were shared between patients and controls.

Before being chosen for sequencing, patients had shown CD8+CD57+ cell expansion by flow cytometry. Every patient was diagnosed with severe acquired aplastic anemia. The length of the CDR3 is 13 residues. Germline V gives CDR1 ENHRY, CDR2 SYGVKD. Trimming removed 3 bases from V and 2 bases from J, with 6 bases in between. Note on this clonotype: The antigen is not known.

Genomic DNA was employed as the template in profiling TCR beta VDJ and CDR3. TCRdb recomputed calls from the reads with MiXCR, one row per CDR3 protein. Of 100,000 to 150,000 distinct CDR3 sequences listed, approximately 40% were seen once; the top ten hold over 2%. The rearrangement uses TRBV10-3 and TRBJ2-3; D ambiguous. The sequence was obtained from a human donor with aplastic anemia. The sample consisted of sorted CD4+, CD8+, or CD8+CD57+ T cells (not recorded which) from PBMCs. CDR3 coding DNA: TGTGCCATCAGTGACGGATACACAGATACGCAGTATTTT. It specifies CAISDGYTDTQYF.